The present T cell receptor (beta chain) was sequenced within a study of CD8 T cells in ankylosing spondylitis. General observations from the study: Some motif variants had been reported before (in reactive arthritis synovial fluid and blood). A CD8+ phenotype characterized the disease-linked clones, which were relatively rare in peripheral blood.

On this clonotype: Its antigen is still unknown.

The TCR beta libraries were generated through quantitative 5'-RACE incorporating molecular barcodes. TCRdb re-derived calls from the 5' RACE reads in MiXCR, one entry per CDR3 protein. Of some 130,000 distinct CDR3 sequences in the sample, 12% to 15% were seen once. Sequences were obtained from blood, either unsorted or a sorted T cell fraction (not recorded which). The TCR sequence derives from a female donor with ankylosing spondylitis or in good health (not recorded which).

The CDR3 sequence is CSSFEGTGGSSPLHF. As DNA, the CDR3 is TGCAGTTCGTTTGAGGGGACAGGGGGATCATCACCCCTCCACTTT. V is TRBV20-1 and J is TRBJ1-6; 11 nucleotides match TRBD1. The ends lost 8 bases at V and 10 bases at J; junction bases unmatched: 13. CDR1 DFQATT and CDR2 SNEGSKA come from the germline V gene (reference sequence). The CDR3 is 15 amino acids.